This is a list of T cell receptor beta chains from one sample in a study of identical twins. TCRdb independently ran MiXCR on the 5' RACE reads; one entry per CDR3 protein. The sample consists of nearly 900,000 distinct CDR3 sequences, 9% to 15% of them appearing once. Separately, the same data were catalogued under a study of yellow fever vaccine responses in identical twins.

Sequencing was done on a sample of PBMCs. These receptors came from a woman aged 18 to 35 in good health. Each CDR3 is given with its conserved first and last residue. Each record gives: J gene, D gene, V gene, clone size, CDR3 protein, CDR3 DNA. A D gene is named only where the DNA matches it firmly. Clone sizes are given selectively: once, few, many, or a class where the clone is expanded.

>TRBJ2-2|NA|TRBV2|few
CASSTVLTRSGELFF
TGTGCCAGCAGCACGGTCCTGACTAGGTCCGGGGAGCTGTTTTTT
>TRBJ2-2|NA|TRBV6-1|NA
CASSEGGEAGELFF
TGTGCCAGCAGTGAAGGAGGGGAGGCCGGGGAGCTGTTTTTT
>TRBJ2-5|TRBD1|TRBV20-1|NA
CSAKDRGKETQYF
TGCAGTGCTAAGGACAGGGGAAAAGAGACCCAGTACTTC
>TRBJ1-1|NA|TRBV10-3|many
CASSRLSDTEAFF
TGTGCCAGCTCTAGGTTGAGTGACACTGAAGCTTTCTTT
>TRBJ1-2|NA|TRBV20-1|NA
CSASGQTNYGYTF
TGCAGTGCTAGTGGACAGACTAACTATGGCTACACCTTC
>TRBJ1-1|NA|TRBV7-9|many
CASSLAGIRGARTEAFF
TGTGCCAGCAGCTTAGCTGGGATTAGGGGTGCTCGCACTGAAGCTTTCTTT
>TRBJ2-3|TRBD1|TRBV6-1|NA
CASGQGDTRDTQYF
TGTGCCAGCGGGCAGGGGGACACTCGGGATACGCAGTATTTT
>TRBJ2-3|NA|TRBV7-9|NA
CASSRRQITDTQYF
TGTGCCAGCAGCAGACGACAGATCACAGATACGCAGTATTTT
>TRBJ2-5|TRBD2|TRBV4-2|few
CASSQRKLTSGVRETQYF
TGTGCCAGCAGCCAGCGGAAGTTAACTAGCGGGGTTCGAGAGACCCAGTACTTC
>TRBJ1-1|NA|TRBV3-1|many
CASSPEVGFNTEAFF
TGTGCCAGCAGCCCCGAGGTAGGGTTTAACACTGAAGCTTTCTTT
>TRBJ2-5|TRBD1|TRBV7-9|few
CASSTLTGGGLETQYF
TGTGCCAGCAGCACCCTGACAGGGGGCGGATTGGAGACCCAGTACTTC
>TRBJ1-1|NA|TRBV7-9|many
CASSLARANTEAFF
TGTGCCAGCAGCTTAGCGCGAGCGAACACTGAAGCTTTCTTT
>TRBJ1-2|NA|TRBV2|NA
CASSEADIDTF
TGTGCCAGCAGTGAAGCGGATATCGACACCTTC
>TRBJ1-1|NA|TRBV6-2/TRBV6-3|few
CASSYSSRWVEAFF
TGTGCCAGCAGTTACTCGAGTAGATGGGTTGAAGCTTTCTTT
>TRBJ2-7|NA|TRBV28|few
CASSLSGARNYEQYF
TGTGCCAGCAGTTTATCTGGGGCTAGAAACTACGAGCAGTACTTC
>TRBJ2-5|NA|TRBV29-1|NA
CSVRRGAGETQYF
TGCAGCGTGCGACGGGGGGCTGGTGAGACCCAGTACTTC
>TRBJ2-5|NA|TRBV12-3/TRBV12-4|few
CASSLAPRRVGQETQYF
TGTGCCAGCAGTTTAGCGCCTCGCAGGGTTGGTCAAGAGACCCAGTACTTC
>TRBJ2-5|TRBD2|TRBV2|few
CASKSGGAETQYF
TGTGCCAGCAAGAGCGGGGGGGCTGAGACCCAGTACTTC
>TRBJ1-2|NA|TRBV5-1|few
CASSSGLNYGYTF
TGCGCCAGCAGCTCGGGATTAAACTATGGCTACACCTTC
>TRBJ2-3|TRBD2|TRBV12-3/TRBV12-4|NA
CASSLATGGADTQYF
TGTGCCAGCAGTTTAGCAACGGGAGGGGCAGATACGCAGTATTTT
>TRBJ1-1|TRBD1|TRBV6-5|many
CATGQGSVEAFF
TGTGCCACTGGACAGGGATCAGTTGAAGCTTTCTTT
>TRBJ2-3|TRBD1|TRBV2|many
CASSAGTGGTDTQYF
TGTGCCAGCAGTGCCGGGACAGGGGGGACAGATACGCAGTATTTT
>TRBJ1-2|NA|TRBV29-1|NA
CSVELGAGYGYTF
TGCAGCGTTGAGCTGGGGGCCGGCTATGGCTACACCTTC
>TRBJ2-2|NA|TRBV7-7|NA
CASSKGQINTGELFF
TGTGCCAGCAGCAAAGGACAGATAAACACCGGGGAGCTGTTTTTT
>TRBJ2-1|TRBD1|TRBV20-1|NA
CSAADRFYNEQFF
TGCAGTGCTGCGGACAGGTTCTACAATGAGCAGTTCTTC
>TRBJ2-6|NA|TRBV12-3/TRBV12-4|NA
CASSPPAGVGSGANVLTF
TGTGCCAGCAGTCCACCCGCAGGGGTCGGCTCTGGGGCCAACGTCCTGACTTTC
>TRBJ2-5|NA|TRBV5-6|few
CASNPGRQETQYF
TGTGCCAGCAACCCTGGACGGCAAGAGACCCAGTACTTC
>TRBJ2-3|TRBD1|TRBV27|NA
CASSLRRQGRGTDTQYF
TGTGCCAGCAGTTTGCGGAGACAGGGGCGAGGCACAGATACGCAGTATTTT
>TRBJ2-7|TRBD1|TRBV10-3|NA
CAIRPTGASSYEQYF
TGTGCCATCAGGCCCACAGGGGCCAGCTCCTACGAGCAGTACTTC
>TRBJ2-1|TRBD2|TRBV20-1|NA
CSASSGGAGEGGEQFF
TGCAGTGCTAGCTCGGGGGGAGCGGGAGAGGGCGGTGAGCAGTTCTTC
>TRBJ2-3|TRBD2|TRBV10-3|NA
CAISETSSGGISDTQYF
TGTGCCATCAGTGAAACCTCGAGCGGGGGGATCTCGGATACGCAGTATTTT
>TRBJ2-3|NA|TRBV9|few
CASSVTASGTDTQYF
TGTGCCAGCAGCGTAACGGCTAGCGGCACAGATACGCAGTATTTT
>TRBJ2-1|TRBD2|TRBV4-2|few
CASSQVDRGGLRQFF
TGTGCCAGCAGCCAAGTCGACCGGGGGGGCTTAAGGCAGTTCTTC
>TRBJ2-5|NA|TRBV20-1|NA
CSARVSGPLQETQYF
TGCAGTGCCAGAGTTTCGGGACCGCTCCAAGAGACCCAGTACTTC
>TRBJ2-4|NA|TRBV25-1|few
CASTESLGENIQYF
TGTGCCAGCACCGAGTCCCTAGGGGAAAACATTCAGTACTTC